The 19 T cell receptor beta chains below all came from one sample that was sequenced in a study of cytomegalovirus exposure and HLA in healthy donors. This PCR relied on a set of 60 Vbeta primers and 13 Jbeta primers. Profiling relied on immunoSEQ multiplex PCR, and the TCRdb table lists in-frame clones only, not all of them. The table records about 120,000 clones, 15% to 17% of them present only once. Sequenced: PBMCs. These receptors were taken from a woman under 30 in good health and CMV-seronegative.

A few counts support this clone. The DNA of the CDR3 is TGTGCCAGCAGCGAACTTGAAAAACTGTTTTTT. It encodes CASSELEKLFF. The chain combines TRBV7-9 with TRBJ1-4; D call uncertain. Germline lookup yields CDR1 SEHNR and CDR2 FQNEAQ (reference sequence). The CDR3 is made up of 11 amino acids. Trimming took 5 bases from V and 7 from J, leaving 5 bases between them.

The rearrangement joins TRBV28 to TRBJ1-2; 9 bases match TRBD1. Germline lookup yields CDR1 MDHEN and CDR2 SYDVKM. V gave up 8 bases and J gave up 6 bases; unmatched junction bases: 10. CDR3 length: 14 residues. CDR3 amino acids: CASGQGSAYDGYTF. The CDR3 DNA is TGTGCCAGCGGACAGGGGTCCGCCTACGATGGCTACACCTTC.

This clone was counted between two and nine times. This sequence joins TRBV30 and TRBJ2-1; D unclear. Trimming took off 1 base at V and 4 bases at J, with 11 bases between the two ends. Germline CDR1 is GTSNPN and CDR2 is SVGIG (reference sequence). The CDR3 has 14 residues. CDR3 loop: CAWSDSSPYNEQFF. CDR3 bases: TGTGCCTGGAGTGACTCAAGTCCTTACAATGAGCAGTTCTTC. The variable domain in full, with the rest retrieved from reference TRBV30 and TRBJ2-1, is SQTIHQWPATLVQPVGSPLSLECTVEGTSNPNLYWYRQAAGRGLQLLFYSVGIGQISSEVPQNLSASRPQDRQFILSSKKLLLSDSGFYLCAWSDSSPYNEQFFGPGTRLTVL.

DNA for the CDR3: TGTGCCAGCAGCACCCCCCTGAGGGAGCAGTACTTC. It translates to CASSTPLREQYF. The chain combines TRBV28 with TRBJ2-7; D not certain. V lost 6 bases to trimming and J lost 7 bases, with 13 bases between them. The CDR3 is 12 amino acids. CDR1 and CDR2 (germline): MDHEN, SYDVKM.

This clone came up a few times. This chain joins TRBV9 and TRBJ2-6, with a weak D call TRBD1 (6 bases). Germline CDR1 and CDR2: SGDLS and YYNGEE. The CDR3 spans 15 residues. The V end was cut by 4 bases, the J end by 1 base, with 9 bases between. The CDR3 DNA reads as TGTGCCAGCAGCATAACAGGGTCTGGGGCCAACGTCCTGACTTTC. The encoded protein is CASSITGSGANVLTF. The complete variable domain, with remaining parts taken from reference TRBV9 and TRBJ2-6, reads DSGVTQTPKHLITATGQRVTLRCSPRSGDLSVYWYQQSLDQGLQFLIQYYNGEERAKGNILERFSAQQFPDLHSELNLSSLELGDSALYFCASSITGSGANVLTFGAGSRLTVL.

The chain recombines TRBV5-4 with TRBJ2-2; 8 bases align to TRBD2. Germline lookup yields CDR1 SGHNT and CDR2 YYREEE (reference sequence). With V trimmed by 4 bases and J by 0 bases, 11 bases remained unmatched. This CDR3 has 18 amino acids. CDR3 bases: TGTGCCAGCAGCCCGCGGGGGGCGGGAATCGCGAACACCGGGGAGCTGTTTTTT. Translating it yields CASSPRGAGIANTGELFF. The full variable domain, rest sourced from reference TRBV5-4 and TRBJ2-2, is ETGVTQSPTHLIKTRGQQVTLRCSSQSGHNTVSWYQQALGQGPQFIFQYYREEENGRGNFPPRFSGLQFPNYSSELNVNALELDDSALYLCASSPRGAGIANTGELFFGEGSRLTVL.

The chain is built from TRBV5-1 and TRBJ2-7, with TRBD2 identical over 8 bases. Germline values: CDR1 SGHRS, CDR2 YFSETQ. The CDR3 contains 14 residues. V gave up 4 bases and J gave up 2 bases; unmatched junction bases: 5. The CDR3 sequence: CASSTGGGTYEQYF. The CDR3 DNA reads TGCGCCAGCAGCACCGGGGGGGGTACCTACGAGCAGTACTTC.

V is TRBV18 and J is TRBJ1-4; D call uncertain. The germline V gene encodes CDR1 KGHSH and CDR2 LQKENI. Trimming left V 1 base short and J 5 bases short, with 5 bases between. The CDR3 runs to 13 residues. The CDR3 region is CASSPHGNEKLFF. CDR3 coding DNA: TGTGCCAGCTCACCACACGGGAATGAAAAACTGTTTTTT.

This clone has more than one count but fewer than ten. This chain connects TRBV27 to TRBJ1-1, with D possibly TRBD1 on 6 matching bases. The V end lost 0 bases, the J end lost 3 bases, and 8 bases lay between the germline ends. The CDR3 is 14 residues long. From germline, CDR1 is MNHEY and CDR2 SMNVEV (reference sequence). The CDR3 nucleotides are TGTGCCAGCAGTTTATCCGAGGGGGACACTGAAGCTTTCTTT. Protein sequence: CASSLSEGDTEAFF.

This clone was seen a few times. As DNA, the CDR3 is TGTGCCAGCAGTTTTGGACAGGGGGTGGCCTACGAGCAGTACTTC. Translated: CASSFGQGVAYEQYF. This chain joins TRBV25-1 and TRBJ2-7; 10 bases align to TRBD1. Germline CDR1 MGHDK, CDR2 SYGVNS. CDR3 size: 15 residues. J lost 2 bases, V lost 5 bases, and 6 bases had no gene match.

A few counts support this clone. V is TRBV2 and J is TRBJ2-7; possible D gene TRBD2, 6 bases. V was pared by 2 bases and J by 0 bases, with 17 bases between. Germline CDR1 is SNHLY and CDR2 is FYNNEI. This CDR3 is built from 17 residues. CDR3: CASSETGPGGNSYEQYF. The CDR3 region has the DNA TGTGCCAGCAGTGAAACGGGTCCCGGCGGGAACTCCTACGAGCAGTACTTC.

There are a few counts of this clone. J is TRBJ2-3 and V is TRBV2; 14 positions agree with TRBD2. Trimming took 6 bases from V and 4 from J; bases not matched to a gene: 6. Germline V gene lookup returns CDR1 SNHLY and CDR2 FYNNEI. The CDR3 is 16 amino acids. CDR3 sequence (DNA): TGTGCCAGCAGAGACCCGGGACTAGCGGGAGCAGATACGCAGTATTTT. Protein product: CASRDPGLAGADTQYF.

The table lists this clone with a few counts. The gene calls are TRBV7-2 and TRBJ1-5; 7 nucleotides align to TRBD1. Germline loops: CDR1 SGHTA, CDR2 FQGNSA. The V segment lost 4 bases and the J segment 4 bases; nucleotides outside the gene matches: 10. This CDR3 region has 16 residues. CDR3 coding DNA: TGTGCCAGCAGCTCCCCCGGGGGACAGATGAATCAGCCCCAGCATTTT. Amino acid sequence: CASSSPGGQMNQPQHF.

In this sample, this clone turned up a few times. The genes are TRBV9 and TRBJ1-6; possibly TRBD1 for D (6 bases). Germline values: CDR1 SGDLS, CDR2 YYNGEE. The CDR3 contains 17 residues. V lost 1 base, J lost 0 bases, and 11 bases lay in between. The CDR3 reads CASSVRQGSSYNSPLHF. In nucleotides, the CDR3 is TGTGCCAGCAGCGTAAGGCAGGGGAGCTCCTATAATTCACCCCTCCACTTT.

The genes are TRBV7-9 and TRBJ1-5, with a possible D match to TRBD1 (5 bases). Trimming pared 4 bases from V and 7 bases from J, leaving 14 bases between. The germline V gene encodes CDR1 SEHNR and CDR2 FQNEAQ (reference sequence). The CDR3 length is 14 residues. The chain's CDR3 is CASSSTDVGQPQHF. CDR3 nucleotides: TGTGCCAGCAGCTCGACAGACGTCGGGCAGCCCCAGCATTTT.

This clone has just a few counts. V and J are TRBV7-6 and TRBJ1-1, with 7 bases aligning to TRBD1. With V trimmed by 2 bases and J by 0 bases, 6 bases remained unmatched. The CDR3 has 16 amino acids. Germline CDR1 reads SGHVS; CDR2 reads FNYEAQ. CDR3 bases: TGTGCCAGCAGCTTAATGGCAGGGGGGATGAACACTGAAGCTTTCTTT. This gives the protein CASSLMAGGMNTEAFF.

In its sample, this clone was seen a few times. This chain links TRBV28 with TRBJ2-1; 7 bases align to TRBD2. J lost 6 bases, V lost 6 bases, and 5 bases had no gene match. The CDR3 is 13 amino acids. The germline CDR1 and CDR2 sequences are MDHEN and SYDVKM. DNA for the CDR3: TGTGCCAGCAGCCTGGGAGGGGTCAATGAGCAGTTCTTC. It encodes CASSLGGVNEQFF.

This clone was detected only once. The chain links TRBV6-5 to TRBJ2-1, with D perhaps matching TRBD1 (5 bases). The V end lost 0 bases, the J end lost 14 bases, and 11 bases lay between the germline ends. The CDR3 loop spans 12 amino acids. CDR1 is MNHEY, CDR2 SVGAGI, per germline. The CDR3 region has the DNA TGTGCCAGCAGTTACTCAGGGGCCGACGAGTTCTTC. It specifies CASSYSGADEFF.

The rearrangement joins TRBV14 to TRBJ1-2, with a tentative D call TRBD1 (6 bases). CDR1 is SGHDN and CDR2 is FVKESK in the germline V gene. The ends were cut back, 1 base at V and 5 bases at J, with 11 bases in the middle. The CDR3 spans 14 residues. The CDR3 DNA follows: TGTGCCAGCAGCCAAGGGGTCAGGGGTTATGGCTACACCTTC. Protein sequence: CASSQGVRGYGYTF.